The next 7 T cell receptor beta chains were all read from a single sample in a study of vaccination and CD4 T cells after COVID-19. The treatment: roughly ten-day PBMC culture with coronavirus spike peptide pools or control peptides (ViraFEST assay). Prior to the COVID-19 pandemic (2011-2018), the unexposed donor's CD4+ T cells were collected. With the Oncomine TCR Beta short-read assay, DNA from cultured CD4+ T cells was sequenced. TCRdb fed the PCR reads into MiXCR, producing one record per CDR3 protein. There are thousands of distinct CDR3 sequences in the sample; approximately 32% occur only once, and approximately 30% lies in the top ten. The antigens of these receptors remain unknown. The sequenced material came from CD4+ T cells from blood, cultured in vitro. These receptors came from a human donor in good health.

This chain connects TRBV16 to TRBJ1-6; unclear D gene. The CDR3 loop spans 13 amino acids. V lost 0 bases and J 10 bases, leaving 7 bases between the germline ends. Germline CDR1 is KGHSY and CDR2 is FQNENV. Written as DNA, the CDR3 is TGTGCCAGCAGCCAATCCTTAGACTCACCCCTCCACTTT. This sequence encodes CASSQSLDSPLHF.

This clonotype was seen a handful of times. The V call is TRBV14, the J call TRBJ1-2; a weak D match, TRBD1 (6 bases). This CDR3 comprises 14 residues. Germline-derived CDR1 and CDR2 are SGHDN and FVKESK. Trimming cost V 1 base and J 4 bases, with 10 bases left between them. CDR3 sequence (DNA): TGTGCCAGCAGCCAAGGGACAGTAGGCTATGGCTACACCTTC. It yields the protein CASSQGTVGYGYTF.

Remarks on this clonotype: At one boundary the junction diverges from the germline segment, which might be a read error. DNA of the CDR3: TGCGCCAGCAGCGCGGGGGAAAAAGGAGATACGCAGTATTTT. It codes for CASSAGEKGDTQYF. V gene TRBV7-9 combines with J gene TRBJ2-3; TRBD2 matches 7 bases. In germline, CDR1 is SEHNR, CDR2 FQNEAQ (reference sequence). The CDR3 is made up of 14 amino acids. Drawing the rest from reference TRBV7-9 and TRBJ2-3, the complete variable domain is DTGVSQNPRHKITKRGQNVTFRCDPISEHNRLYWYRQTLGQGPEFLTYFQNEAQLEKSRLLSDRFSAERPKGSFSTLEIQRTEQGDSAMYLCASSAGEKGDTQYFGPGTRLTVL.

This chain uses TRBV6-1 with TRBJ2-7, with a possible D match to TRBD2 (6 bases). Between the trimmed V and J ends, which lost 6 bases and 3 bases, there was a span of 21 bases. Germline assignment: CDR1 MNHNS and CDR2 SASEGT. The CDR3 has 16 residues. The CDR3 loop is CASRVSSGEVSYEQYF. In DNA form, the CDR3 reads TGTGCCAGCAGGGTTTCGTCGGGAGAGGTAAGCTACGAGCAGTACTTC.

V usage is TRBV7-3 and J usage is TRBJ1-2; the D gene is possibly TRBD1 (5 bases). CDR1 and CDR2 from the germline V gene are SGHTA and FQGTGA. Between the trimmed V and J ends, which lost 3 bases and 6 bases, there was a span of 8 bases. This CDR3 contains 12 residues. CDR3 amino acids: CASSLGPDGYTF. The CDR3 DNA follows: TGTGCCAGCAGCTTGGGACCGGATGGCTACACCTTC.

Only a few counts were recorded for this clonotype. The chain employs TRBV6-1 and TRBJ1-1; D gene ambiguous. Germline V gene sequence: CDR1 MNHNS, CDR2 SASEGT. This CDR3 is built from 11 residues. The ends were cut back, 7 bases at V and 0 bases at J, with 3 bases in the middle. DNA for the CDR3: TGTGCCAGCATTTTGAACACTGAAGCTTTCTTT. Its translation: CASILNTEAFF.

This clonotype has just a few counts. The J gene is TRBJ1-2, the V gene TRBV7-3, with 10 bases fitting TRBD1. The CDR3 has 15 amino acids. With 5 bases clipped from V and 4 bases from J, the junction kept 7 bases outside the gene matches. In germline, CDR1 is SGHTA, CDR2 FQGTGA. As DNA, the CDR3 is TGTGCCAGCAGCGCTGCCGGACAGGGGGGCTATGGCTACACCTTC. It yields the protein CASSAAGQGGYGYTF.